These T cell receptor beta chains were read from a single sample in a study of neurological immune-mediated disorders. TCRdb re-analysed the 5' RACE reads in MiXCR, keeping a single row per CDR3 protein. The sample carries around 20,000 distinct CDR3 sequences, approximately 26% recorded once. Sequencing was performed on PBMCs. Receptor source: a man aged 45-60 years with HTLV-1-associated myelopathy (HAM/TSP). Each CDR3 is given with its conserved first and last residue. Fields, in order: J gene, V gene, D gene, clone size, CDR3 protein, CDR3 DNA. A D gene is named only where the DNA matches it firmly. Clone size, where shown, is once, few, many, or a class for clones that have expanded.

>TRBJ2-5|TRBV20-1|TRBD2|-
CSARAVSGGAWETQYF
TGCAGTGCTAGAGCAGTTAGCGGGGGGGCCTGGGAGACCCAGTACTTC
>TRBJ2-3|TRBV4-3|-|-
CASSQTRLVQSFDTQYF
TGCGCCAGCAGCCAGACTAGACTAGTTCAATCTTTCGATACGCAGTATTTT
>TRBJ1-2|TRBV5-1|-|many
CASSLEGLRGYGYTF
TGCGCCAGCAGCTTGGAGGGTCTTCGGGGCTATGGCTACACCTTC
>TRBJ2-7|TRBV20-1|-|-
CSAAQGTYEQYF
TGCAGTGCTGCCCAGGGGACCTACGAGCAGTACTTC
>TRBJ1-1|TRBV5-1|TRBD1|many
CASSLEGQGRKAFF
TGCGCCAGCAGCTTGGAGGGACAGGGAAGGAAAGCTTTCTTT
>TRBJ1-2|TRBV7-3|-|many
CASSLQGRRGTNYGYTF
TGTGCCAGCAGCTTACAGGGGAGGAGAGGGACTAACTATGGCTACACCTTC
>TRBJ2-2|TRBV3-1|TRBD1|many
CASSHRDRDGELFF
TGTGCCAGCAGCCACCGGGACAGGGACGGGGAGCTGTTTTTT
>TRBJ2-5|TRBV20-1|-|-
CSAPFSRTDQETQYF
TGCAGTGCTCCTTTCTCTAGGACAGACCAAGAGACCCAGTACTTC
>TRBJ2-2|TRBV6-1|-|few
CASSETQYYGNTGELFF
TGTGCCAGCAGTGAGACACAGTATTACGGGAACACCGGGGAGCTGTTTTTT
>TRBJ2-3|TRBV6-5|TRBD2|-
CASSYRGLAGPQYF
TGTGCCAGCAGTTACAGGGGACTAGCGGGGCCGCAGTATTTT
>TRBJ2-7|TRBV20-1|-|-
CSVWGPPTYEQYF
TGCAGTGTTTGGGGTCCGCCTACTTACGAGCAGTACTTC
>TRBJ2-2|TRBV29-1|-|many
CSGEGMGTGELFF
TGCAGCGGAGAGGGGATGGGGACCGGGGAGCTGTTTTTT
>TRBJ1-1|TRBV20-1|-|-
CSASPQQAQRRVF
TGCAGTGCTTCCCCCCAGCAGGCCCAAAGGCGAGTCTTT
>TRBJ1-5|TRBV19|-|few
CASINGGVNNQPQHF
TGTGCCAGTATCAATGGGGGGGTCAACAATCAGCCCCAGCATTTT
>TRBJ2-3|TRBV5-1|-|many
CASSLDLPTDTQYF
TGCGCCAGCAGCTTGGACTTACCCACAGATACGCAGTATTTT
>TRBJ2-5|TRBV6-5|-|-
CASSSAVQETQYF
TGTGCCAGCAGCTCAGCGGTCCAAGAGACCCAGTACTTC
>TRBJ2-5|TRBV5-1|TRBD2|few
CASGLAGSQETQYF
TGCGCCAGCGGACTAGCGGGGTCTCAAGAGACCCAGTACTTC
>TRBJ2-3|TRBV12-3/TRBV12-4|-|many
CASTLPRDFDTQYF
TGTGCCAGCACCCTACCCCGGGACTTCGATACGCAGTATTTT
>TRBJ2-5|TRBV7-2|TRBD2|-
CASSSLAGPLRGETQYF
TGTGCCAGCAGCTCCCTAGCGGGGCCCCTGAGGGGAGAGACCCAGTACTTC
>TRBJ2-1|TRBV5-1|TRBD2|few
CASSFGTSGGSYNEQFF
TGCGCCAGCAGCTTTGGGACTAGCGGGGGTTCCTACAATGAGCAGTTCTTC
>TRBJ2-1|TRBV7-3|TRBD2|few
CASSLLAGGQNEQFF
TGTGCCAGCAGCCTTCTAGCGGGGGGGCAAAATGAGCAGTTCTTC
>TRBJ2-3|TRBV20-1|-|-
CSARWTCGTDTQYF
TGCAGTGCGAGGTGGACGTGTGGCACAGATACGCAGTATTTT
>TRBJ2-5|TRBV25-1|-|few
CASSQDPLETQYF
TGTGCCAGCAGTCAAGACCCTCTAGAGACCCAGTACTTC
>TRBJ2-1|TRBV15|TRBD2|-
CATSRFTSGSQDEQFF
TGTGCCACCAGCAGATTCACTAGCGGGAGTCAGGATGAGCAGTTCTTC
>TRBJ1-1|TRBV5-1|-|medium-sized
CASREMNTEAFF
TGCGCCAGCCGCGAAATGAACACTGAAGCTTTCTTT
>TRBJ2-2|TRBV7-3|TRBD2|medium-sized
CASTQQVAGGLAGELFF
TGTGCCAGCACTCAACAGGTGGCGGGAGGGCTCGCCGGGGAGCTGTTTTTT
>TRBJ1-5|TRBV12-5|TRBD1|many
CASGLDRGWNQPQHF
TGTGCTAGTGGTTTGGACAGGGGGTGGAATCAGCCCCAGCATTTT
>TRBJ1-4|TRBV20-1|-|many
CSASALATNEKLFF
TGCAGTGCTAGTGCGTTAGCAACTAATGAAAAACTGTTTTTT
>TRBJ2-1|TRBV6-5|TRBD1|few
CASSGQGWEQFF
TGTGCCAGCAGTGGACAGGGATGGGAGCAGTTCTTC
>TRBJ2-3|TRBV20-1|TRBD1|-
CSARSQGADTQYF
TGCAGTGCTAGGTCTCAGGGGGCGGATACGCAGTATTTT
>TRBJ2-5|TRBV4-2|TRBD2|many
CASSQERGGQETQYF
TGTGCCAGCAGCCAAGAGCGGGGGGGCCAAGAGACCCAGTACTTC
>TRBJ1-2|TRBV27|-|-
CASSRPGRGYTF
TGTGCCAGCAGTCGACCTGGTCGTGGCTACACCTTC
>TRBJ1-5|TRBV20-1|-|-
CSASYRAFNQPQHF
TGCAGTGCTAGCTACAGGGCTTTCAATCAGCCCCAGCATTTT
>TRBJ1-1|TRBV9|TRBD1|medium-sized
CASSVKGGGTGRLDTEAFF
TGTGCCAGCAGCGTAAAAGGTGGGGGGACAGGGAGGTTGGACACTGAAGCTTTCTTT
>TRBJ2-2|TRBV3-1|-|few
CASSQEIAGFTGELFF
TGTGCCAGCAGCCAAGAAATTGCGGGGTTCACCGGGGAGCTGTTTTTT
>TRBJ1-3|TRBV20-1|-|-
CSARERDGGNTIYF
TGCAGTGCTAGAGAAAGGGACGGTGGAAACACCATATATTTT
>TRBJ2-5|TRBV20-1|TRBD2|many
CSARVSGGGTQYF
TGCAGTGCTAGAGTGAGCGGGGGAGGGACCCAGTACTTC
>TRBJ2-3|TRBV5-6|TRBD1|-
CASSLTGAFADTQYF
TGTGCCAGCAGCCTCACAGGGGCCTTTGCAGATACGCAGTATTTT
>TRBJ1-2|TRBV7-8|-|-
CASSPMRTATF
TGTGCCAGCAGCCCGATGCGGACCGCAACCTTC
>TRBJ1-1|TRBV20-1|TRBD1|few
CSLPGTANTEAFF
TGCAGCCTCCCCGGGACAGCGAACACTGAAGCTTTCTTT
>TRBJ1-1|TRBV7-2|-|-
CASSLQSGDTEAFF
TGTGCCAGCAGCTTACAATCCGGGGACACTGAAGCTTTCTTT
>TRBJ2-1|TRBV5-1|-|few
CASSLEGRLTDNEQFF
TGCGCCAGCAGCTTGGAGGGCCGCTTGACAGACAATGAGCAGTTCTTC
>TRBJ2-7|TRBV7-2|-|many
CASSLAFGRAEEQYF
TGTGCCAGCAGCTTAGCTTTTGGGCGCGCCGAGGAGCAGTACTTC
>TRBJ2-3|TRBV11-2|TRBD2|few
CASSMLAGFGDTQYF
TGTGCCAGCAGCATGCTAGCGGGATTCGGAGATACGCAGTATTTT
>TRBJ2-5|TRBV12-3/TRBV12-4|-|-
CASSLWDDQETQYF
TGTGCCAGCAGTTTATGGGACGACCAAGAGACCCAGTACTTC